This T cell receptor (beta chain) was captured by sequencing in a study of Ad26.COV2.S vaccination and SARS-CoV-2 variants. Sequencing used immunoSEQ multiplex PCR; TCRdb keeps in-frame clones, though not all of them. The sample contains 120,000 to 150,000 clones, roughly 88% of which appear only once. Per germline, CDR1 SGHRS and CDR2 YFSETQ. This CDR3 contains 14 residues. V dropped 7 bases and J dropped 8 bases, with 19 bases sitting between them. Notes on this clone: The target antigen is unknown.

The study, taken as a whole, reports: Vaccine recipients had higher spike-specific TCR breadth than placebo recipients. The analyses of TCR breadth and depth may have understated the size of total T cell responses. Reported findings describe substantial breadth in spike-specific CD8+ and CD4+ T cell responses following vaccination. Measurement of non-spike TCR breadth gave similar results in vaccine and placebo recipients.

Material: peripheral blood, obtained after recovery from COVID-19. This chain connects TRBV5-1 to TRBJ2-1, with D tentatively TRBD1 (8 bases). This receptor was taken from a human donor who had recovered from COVID-19. The CDR3 sequence: CASGTGGTIYEQFF. The CDR3 DNA reads as TGCGCCAGCGGTACAGGGGGGACTATTTATGAGCAGTTCTTC. Full variable domain (remainder filled in from reference TRBV5-1 and TRBJ2-1): KAGVTQTPRYLIKTRGQQVTLSCSPISGHRSVSWYQQTPGQGLQFLFEYFSETQRNKGNFPGRFSGRQFSNSRSEMNVSTLELGDSALYLCASGTGGTIYEQFFGPGTRLTVL.